These 13 T cell receptor beta chains were sequenced from one sample in a study of shared clonotypes between healthy human individuals. The data were produced by immunoSEQ multiplex PCR, yet TCRdb's version contains in-frame clones alone and is incomplete. The sample lists 550,000 to 600,000 clones, around 78% occurring once. Sequencing used PBMCs. All receptors derive from a woman aged 35 to 49 in good health. Some clones in this sample may be carry-over from other donors' samples.

This chain connects TRBV9 to TRBJ2-7; D not resolved. Germline CDR1 is SGDLS and CDR2 is YYNGEE. Trimming left V 4 bases short and J 2 bases short, with 13 bases between. The CDR3 has 14 amino acids. The CDR3 sequence: CASSPGPEPYEQYF. Here the CDR3 DNA reads TGTGCCAGCAGCCCGGGCCCGGAGCCCTACGAGCAGTACTTC.

The chain carries TRBV6-1 and TRBJ2-5; tentative D call: TRBD2 (5 bases). Germline CDR1 is MNHNS and CDR2 is SASEGT. The CDR3 covers 12 residues. V shed 8 bases and J shed 1 base, with 8 bases lying between them. CDR3 in amino acids: CASVTSQETQYF. Written as DNA, the CDR3 is TGTGCCAGCGTTACTAGCCAAGAGACCCAGTACTTC.

The V and J genes are TRBV11-2 and TRBJ1-3; D uncertain. This CDR3 has 15 residues. CDR1 and CDR2 from the germline V gene are SGHAT and FQNNGV. V gave up 1 base and J gave up 0 bases, with 7 bases separating them. CDR3 sequence: CASSLASSSGNTIYF. The CDR3 region has the DNA TGTGCCAGCAGCTTAGCATCAAGCTCTGGAAACACCATATATTTT.

The chain couples TRBV4-3 to TRBJ2-7; D is possibly TRBD1 (5 bases). Trimming took off 4 bases at V and 1 base at J, with 8 bases between the two ends. The length of the CDR3 is 13 residues. Looked up from germline, CDR1 is LGHNA and CDR2 is YSLEER. CDR3 amino acids: CASSLRQSYEQYF. DNA of the CDR3: TGCGCCAGCAGCCTAAGACAGTCCTACGAGCAGTACTTC.

The chain links TRBV11-2 to TRBJ2-1, with D tentatively TRBD2 (6 bases). V lost 6 bases, J lost 8 bases, and 17 bases lay in between. CDR3 length: 14 residues. Germline V gives CDR1 SGHAT, CDR2 FQNNGV. CDR3 coding DNA: TGTGCCAGCAGGGGACTGGGGCTATTGGATGAGCAGTTCTTC. This translates into CASRGLGLLDEQFF.

The chain combines TRBV7-9 with TRBJ2-7; 8 nucleotides match TRBD1. The CDR3 has 14 amino acids. Germline assignment: CDR1 SEHNR and CDR2 FQNEAQ (reference sequence). Germline trimming cut 5 bases from V and 1 base from J; bases unmatched to any gene: 4. CDR3 bases: TGTGCCAGCAGCACAAGGACAGGGTCCTACGAGCAGTACTTC. Translated, it gives CASSTRTGSYEQYF.

This clone was seen at least ten times. The V call is TRBV23-1, the J call TRBJ2-4, with 7 bases aligning to TRBD1. TRBV23-1 is an ORF, and what it does is uncertain. CDR3 size: 17 residues. Unmatched junction bases numbered 17, after V lost 4 bases and J lost 8 bases. The CDR3 sequence is CASSPSIPTGRMDIQYF. Written as DNA, the CDR3 is TGCGCCAGCAGTCCGAGCATCCCGACAGGGCGAATGGACATTCAGTACTTC.

This clone was seen many times. The rearrangement links TRBV19 to TRBJ2-3, with a tentative D call TRBD2 (6 bases). Germline-derived CDR1 and CDR2 are LNHDA and SQIVND (reference sequence). The CDR3 has 15 amino acids. The V end was cut by 3 bases, the J end by 1 base, with 11 bases between. DNA of the CDR3: TGTGCCAGTAGTATTAGGAGGGCTGGCACAGATACGCAGTATTTT. It codes for CASSIRRAGTDTQYF.

J is TRBJ2-6 and V is TRBV5-4, with D hard to call. Trimming pared 9 bases from V and 2 bases from J, leaving 6 bases between. The CDR3 sequence is 12 residues long. Per the germline V gene, CDR1 is SGHNT and CDR2 is YYREEE (reference sequence). The CDR3 loop is CATQTGANVLTF. The CDR3 bases are TGTGCCACCCAGACTGGGGCCAACGTCCTGACTTTC. Drawing the rest from reference TRBV5-4 and TRBJ2-6, the complete variable domain is ETGVTQSPTHLIKTRGQQVTLRCSSQSGHNTVSWYQQALGQGPQFIFQYYREEENGRGNFPPRFSGLQFPNYSSELNVNALELDDSALYLCATQTGANVLTFGAGSRLTVL.

The rearrangement links TRBV18 to TRBJ1-1, with D perhaps TRBD1 (5 bases). The germline CDR1 and CDR2 sequences are KGHSH and LQKENI. CDR3 size: 14 residues. Trimming removed 2 bases at V and 6 bases at J, with 13 bases between. This CDR3 is CASSPSGREAEAFF. CDR3 DNA sequence: TGTGCCAGCTCACCAAGTGGCAGGGAGGCTGAAGCTTTCTTT.

The rearrangement uses TRBV25-1 and TRBJ2-2; no definite D call. Trimming took off 6 bases at V and 0 bases at J, with 17 bases between the two ends. The germline V gene encodes CDR1 MGHDK and CDR2 SYGVNS. There are 17 residues in the CDR3. CDR3 nucleotide sequence: TGTGCCAGCAGAGGGATGCCGGGCCGTACGAACACCGGGGAGCTGTTTTTT. Amino acid sequence: CASRGMPGRTNTGELFF.

Worth noting for this clone: A read error is possible here, since a much larger clone lies one base away. The same CDR3 can be traced to other DNA sequences in this sample. The rearrangement uses TRBV10-3 and TRBJ1-5; 7 bases are shared with TRBD1. The CDR3 has 18 residues. Per germline, CDR1 ENHRY and CDR2 SYGVKD. The CDR3 nucleotides are TGTGCAATCAGTGATCGCGAAAGGACAGGACCCCTCAATCAGCCCCAGCATTTT. Translating gives CAISDRERTGPLNQPQHF.

The chain has TRBV7-8 and TRBJ1-5, with D tentatively TRBD1 (5 bases). The V gene lost 5 bases and the J gene lost 3 bases, with 14 bases spanning the gap. The length of the CDR3 is 15 residues. Germline values: CDR1 SGHVS, CDR2 FQNEAQ. The CDR3 DNA sequence: TGTGCCAGCAGCCCCGACAGCCCTCTCAATCAGCCCCAGCATTTT. Encoded protein: CASSPDSPLNQPQHF.